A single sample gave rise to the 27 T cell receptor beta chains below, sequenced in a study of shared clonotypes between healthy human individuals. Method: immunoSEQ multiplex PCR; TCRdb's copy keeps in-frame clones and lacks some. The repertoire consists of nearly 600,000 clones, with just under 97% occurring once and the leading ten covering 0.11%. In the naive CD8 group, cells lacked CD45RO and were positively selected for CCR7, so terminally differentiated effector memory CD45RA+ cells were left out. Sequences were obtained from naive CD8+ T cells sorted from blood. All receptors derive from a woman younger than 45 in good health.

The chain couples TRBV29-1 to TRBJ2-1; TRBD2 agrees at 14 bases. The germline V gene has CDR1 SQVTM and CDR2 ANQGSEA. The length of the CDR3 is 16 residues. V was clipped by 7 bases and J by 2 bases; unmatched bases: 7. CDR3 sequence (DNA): TGCAGCGGCTCCGGGACTAGCGGGAGCCCCTACAATGAGCAGTTCTTC. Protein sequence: CSGSGTSGSPYNEQFF.

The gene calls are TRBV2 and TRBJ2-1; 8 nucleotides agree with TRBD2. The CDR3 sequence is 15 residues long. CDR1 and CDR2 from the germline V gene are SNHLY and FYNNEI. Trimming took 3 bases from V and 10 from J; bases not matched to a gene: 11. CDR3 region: CASSDWEREIREQFF. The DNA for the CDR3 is TGTGCCAGCAGTGATTGGGAGCGGGAGATTCGGGAGCAGTTCTTC.

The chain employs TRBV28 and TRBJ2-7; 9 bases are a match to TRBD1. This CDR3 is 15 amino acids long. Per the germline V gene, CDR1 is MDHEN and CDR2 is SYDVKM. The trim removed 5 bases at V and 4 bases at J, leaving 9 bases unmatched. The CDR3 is CASSGKDRGFYEQYF. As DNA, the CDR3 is TGTGCCAGCAGTGGGAAGGACAGGGGATTTTACGAGCAGTACTTC. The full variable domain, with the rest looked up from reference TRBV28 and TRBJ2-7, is DVKVTQSSRYLVKRTGEKVFLECVQDMDHENMFWYRQDPGLGLRLIYFSYDVKMKEKGDIPEGYSVSREKKERFSLILESASTNQTSMYLCASSGKDRGFYEQYFGPGTRLTVT.

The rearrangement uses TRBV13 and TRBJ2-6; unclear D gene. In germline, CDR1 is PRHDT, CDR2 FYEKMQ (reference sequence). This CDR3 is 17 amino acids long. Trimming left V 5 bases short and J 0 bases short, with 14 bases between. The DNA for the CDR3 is TGTGCCAGCAGCCCCGCCCGACGGAACTCTGGGGCCAACGTCCTGACTTTC. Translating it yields CASSPARRNSGANVLTF.

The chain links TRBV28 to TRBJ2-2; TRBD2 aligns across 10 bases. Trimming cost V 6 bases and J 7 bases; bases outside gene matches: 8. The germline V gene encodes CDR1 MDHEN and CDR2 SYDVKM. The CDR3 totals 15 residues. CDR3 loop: CASRRLAGEIGELFF. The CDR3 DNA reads TGTGCCAGCAGGCGCCTAGCGGGAGAGATCGGGGAGCTGTTTTTT.

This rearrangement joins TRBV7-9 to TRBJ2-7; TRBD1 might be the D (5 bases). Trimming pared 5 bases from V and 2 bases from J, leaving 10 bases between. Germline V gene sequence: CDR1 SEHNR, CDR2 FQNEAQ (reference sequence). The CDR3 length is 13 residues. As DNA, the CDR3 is TGTGCCAGCAGCCCCCGACAGACCTACGAGCAGTACTTC. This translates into CASSPRQTYEQYF.

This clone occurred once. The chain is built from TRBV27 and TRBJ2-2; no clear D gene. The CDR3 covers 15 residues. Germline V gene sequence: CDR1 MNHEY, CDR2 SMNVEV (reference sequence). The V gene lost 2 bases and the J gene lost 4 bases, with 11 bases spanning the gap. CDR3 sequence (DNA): TGTGCCAGCAGTTTAGGTCAGCCCAGCACCGGGGAGCTGTTTTTT. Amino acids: CASSLGQPSTGELFF.

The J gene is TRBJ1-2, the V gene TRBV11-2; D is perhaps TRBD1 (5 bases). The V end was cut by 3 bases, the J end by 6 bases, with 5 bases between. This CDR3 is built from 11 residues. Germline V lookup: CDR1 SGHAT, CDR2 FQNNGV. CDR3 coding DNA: TGTGCCAGCAGCTTGACAGATGGCTACACCTTC. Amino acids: CASSLTDGYTF.

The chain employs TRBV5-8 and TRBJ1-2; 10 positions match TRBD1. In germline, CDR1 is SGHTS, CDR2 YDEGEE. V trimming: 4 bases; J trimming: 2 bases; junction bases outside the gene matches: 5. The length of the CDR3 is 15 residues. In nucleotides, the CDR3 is TGTGCCAGCAGCCCCCGGGACAGGGGAAACTATGGCTACACCTTC. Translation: CASSPRDRGNYGYTF.

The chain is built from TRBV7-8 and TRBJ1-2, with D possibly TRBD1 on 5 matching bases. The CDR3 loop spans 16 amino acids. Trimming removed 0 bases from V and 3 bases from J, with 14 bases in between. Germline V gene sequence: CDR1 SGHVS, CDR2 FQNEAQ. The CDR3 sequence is CASSLAIGQGDYGYTF. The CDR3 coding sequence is TGTGCCAGCAGCTTAGCGATAGGGCAGGGTGACTATGGCTACACCTTC.

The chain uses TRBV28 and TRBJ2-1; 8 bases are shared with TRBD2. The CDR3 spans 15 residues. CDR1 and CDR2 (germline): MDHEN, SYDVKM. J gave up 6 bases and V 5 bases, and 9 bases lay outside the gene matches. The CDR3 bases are TGTGCCAGCAGTCCGGTGGGCGGGAGGCGCAATGAGCAGTTCTTC. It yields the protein CASSPVGGRRNEQFF.

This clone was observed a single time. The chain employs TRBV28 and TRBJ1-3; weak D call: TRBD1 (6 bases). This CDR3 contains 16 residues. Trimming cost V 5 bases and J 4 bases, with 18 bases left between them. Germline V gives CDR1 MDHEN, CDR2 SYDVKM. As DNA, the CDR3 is TGTGCCAGCAGTCACGAGTTGGAGGGGGTAGGAAACACCATATATTTT. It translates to CASSHELEGVGNTIYF.

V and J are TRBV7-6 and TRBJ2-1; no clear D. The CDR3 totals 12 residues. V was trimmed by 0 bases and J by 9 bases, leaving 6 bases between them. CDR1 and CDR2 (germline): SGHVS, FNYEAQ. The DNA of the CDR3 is TGTGCCAGCAGCTTAGCGACTCTTGAGCAGTTCTTC. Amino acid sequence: CASSLATLEQFF.

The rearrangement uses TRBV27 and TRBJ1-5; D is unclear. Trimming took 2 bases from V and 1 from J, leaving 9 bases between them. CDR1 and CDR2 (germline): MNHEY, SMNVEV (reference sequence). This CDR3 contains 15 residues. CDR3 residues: CASSLMGMSNQPQHF. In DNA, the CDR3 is TGTGCCAGCAGTTTAATGGGAATGAGCAATCAGCCCCAGCATTTT.

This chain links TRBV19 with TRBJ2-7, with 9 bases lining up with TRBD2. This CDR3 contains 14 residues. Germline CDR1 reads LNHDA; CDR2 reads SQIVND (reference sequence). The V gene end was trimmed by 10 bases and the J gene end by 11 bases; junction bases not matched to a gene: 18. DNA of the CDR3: TGTGCCACCGTCACATCTAGCGGGATTAAGGGGGAGTACTTC. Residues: CATVTSSGIKGEYF.

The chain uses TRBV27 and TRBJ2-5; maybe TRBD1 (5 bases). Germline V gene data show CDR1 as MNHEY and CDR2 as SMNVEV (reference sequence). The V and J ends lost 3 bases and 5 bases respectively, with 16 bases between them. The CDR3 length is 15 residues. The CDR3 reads CASSFLGPDRETQYF. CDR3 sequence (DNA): TGTGCCAGCAGTTTTCTGGGGCCAGATAGGGAGACCCAGTACTTC.

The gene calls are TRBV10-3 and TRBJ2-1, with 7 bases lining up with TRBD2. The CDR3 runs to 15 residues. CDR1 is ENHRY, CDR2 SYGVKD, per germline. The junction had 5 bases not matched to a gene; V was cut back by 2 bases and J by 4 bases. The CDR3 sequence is CAISEKGSGYNEQFF. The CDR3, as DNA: TGTGCCATCAGTGAGAAGGGTAGCGGGTACAATGAGCAGTTCTTC.

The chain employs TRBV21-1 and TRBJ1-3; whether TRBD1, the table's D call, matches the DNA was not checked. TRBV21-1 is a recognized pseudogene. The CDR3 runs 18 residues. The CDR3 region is CASNLKSRKKQAGNTIYF. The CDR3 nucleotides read TGTGCCAGCAACTTAAAAAGCCGAAAAAAGCAGGCTGGAAACACCATATATTTT.

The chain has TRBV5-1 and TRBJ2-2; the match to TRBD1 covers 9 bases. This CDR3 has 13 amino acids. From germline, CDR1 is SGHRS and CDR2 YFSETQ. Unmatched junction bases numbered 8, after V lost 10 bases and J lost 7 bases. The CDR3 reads CAGKQGAFGELFF. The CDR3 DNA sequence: TGCGCCGGCAAACAGGGGGCGTTCGGGGAGCTGTTTTTT.

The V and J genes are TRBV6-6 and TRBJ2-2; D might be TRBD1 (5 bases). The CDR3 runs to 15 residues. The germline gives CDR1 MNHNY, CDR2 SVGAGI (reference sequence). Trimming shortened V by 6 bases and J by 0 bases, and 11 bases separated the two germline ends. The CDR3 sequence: CASSLSDTNTGELFF. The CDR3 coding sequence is TGTGCCAGCAGCCTCTCGGACACGAACACCGGGGAGCTGTTTTTT.

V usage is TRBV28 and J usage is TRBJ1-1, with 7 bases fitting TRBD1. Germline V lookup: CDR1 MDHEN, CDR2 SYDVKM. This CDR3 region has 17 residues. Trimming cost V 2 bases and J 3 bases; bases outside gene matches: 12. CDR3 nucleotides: TGTGCCAGCAGTTTACAAACCCCAGGGGGATGGGACACTGAAGCTTTCTTT. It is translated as CASSLQTPGGWDTEAFF. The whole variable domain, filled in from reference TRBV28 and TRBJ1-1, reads DVKVTQSSRYLVKRTGEKVFLECVQDMDHENMFWYRQDPGLGLRLIYFSYDVKMKEKGDIPEGYSVSREKKERFSLILESASTNQTSMYLCASSLQTPGGWDTEAFFGQGTRLTVV.

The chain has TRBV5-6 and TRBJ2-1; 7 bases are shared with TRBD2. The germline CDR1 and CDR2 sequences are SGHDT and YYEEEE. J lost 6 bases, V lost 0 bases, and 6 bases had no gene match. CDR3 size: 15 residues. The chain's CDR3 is CASSLVGGSGNEQFF. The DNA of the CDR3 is TGTGCCAGCAGCTTGGTAGGCGGGAGTGGCAATGAGCAGTTCTTC.

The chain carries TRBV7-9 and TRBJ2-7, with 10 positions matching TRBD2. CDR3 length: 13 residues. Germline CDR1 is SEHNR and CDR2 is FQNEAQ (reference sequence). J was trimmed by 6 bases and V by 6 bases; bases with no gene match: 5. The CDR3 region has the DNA TGTGCCAGCAGAGCTAGCGGGAGAAGCGAGCAGTACTTC. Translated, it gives CASRASGRSEQYF. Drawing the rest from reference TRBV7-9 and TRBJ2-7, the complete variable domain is DTGVSQNPRHKITKRGQNVTFRCDPISEHNRLYWYRQTLGQGPEFLTYFQNEAQLEKSRLLSDRFSAERPKGSFSTLEIQRTEQGDSAMYLCASRASGRSEQYFGPGTRLTVT.

The chain's CDR3 is CASSSWDRVSYNEQFF. The CDR3 region has the DNA TGTGCCAGCAGCTCCTGGGACAGGGTTTCCTACAATGAGCAGTTCTTC. The rearrangement joins TRBV13 to TRBJ2-1; the match to TRBD1 covers 9 bases. V trimming: 4 bases; J trimming: 1 base; junction bases outside the gene matches: 5. CDR1 and CDR2 (germline): PRHDT, FYEKMQ (reference sequence). The CDR3 is 16 amino acids.

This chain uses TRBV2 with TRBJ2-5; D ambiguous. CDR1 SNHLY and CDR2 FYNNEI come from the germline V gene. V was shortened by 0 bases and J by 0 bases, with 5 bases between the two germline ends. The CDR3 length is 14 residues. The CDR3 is CASSEAAYQETQYF. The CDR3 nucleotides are TGTGCCAGCAGTGAAGCGGCGTACCAAGAGACCCAGTACTTC.

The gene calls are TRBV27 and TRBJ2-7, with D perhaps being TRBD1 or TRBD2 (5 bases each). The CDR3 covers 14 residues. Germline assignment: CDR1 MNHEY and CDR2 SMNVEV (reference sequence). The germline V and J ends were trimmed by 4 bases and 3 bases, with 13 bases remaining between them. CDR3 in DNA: TGTGCCAGCAGTTCTGGACTGAGGGGCTACGAGCAGTACTTC. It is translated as CASSSGLRGYEQYF.

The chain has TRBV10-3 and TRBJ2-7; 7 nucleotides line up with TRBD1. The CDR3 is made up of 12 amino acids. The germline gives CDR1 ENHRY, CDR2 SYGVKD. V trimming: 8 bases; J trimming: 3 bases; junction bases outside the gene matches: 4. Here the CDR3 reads CAIRDSYYEQYF. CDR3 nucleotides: TGTGCCATCCGGGACAGTTACTACGAGCAGTACTTC.